The rows below give T cell receptor beta chains drawn from one sample of a study of Ad26.COV2.S vaccination and SARS-CoV-2 variants. Repertoires were generated with immunoSEQ multiplex PCR, while TCRdb's copy carries only in-frame clones and drops some. This sample has 290,000 or so clones, with roughly 86% found just once. The sample consisted of peripheral blood, taken in a trial of Ad26.COV2.S vaccine versus placebo. Receptor source: a person between 18 and 65 years old who received the Ad26.COV2.S COVID-19 vaccine or a placebo. The CDR3 runs from the conserved cysteine through the conserved F or W. The D gene is left open where the match is weak. Expanded clones get a size class; other rows say once, few or many, or leave the size out.

V gene: TRBV7-9
D gene: NA
clone size: NA
J gene: TRBJ2-1
CDR3 DNA: TGTGCCAGCAGCTTAGGGAGTACTAGATACAATGAGCAGTTCTTC
CDR3 protein: CASSLGSTRYNEQFF

V gene: TRBV13
D gene: NA
clone size: NA
J gene: TRBJ1-1
CDR3 DNA: TGTGCCAGCAGCTTAGGAATGGGGGTACGGAACACTGAAGCTTTCTTT
CDR3 protein: CASSLGMGVRNTEAFF

V gene: TRBV6-5
D gene: NA
clone size: NA
J gene: TRBJ1-1
CDR3 DNA: TGTGCCAGCAGTTACTCGTTCCGGGTAGACACTGAAGCTTTCTTT
CDR3 protein: CASSYSFRVDTEAFF

V gene: TRBV6-2/TRBV6-3
D gene: TRBD2
clone size: NA
J gene: TRBJ2-7
CDR3 DNA: TGTGCCAGCAGACCTCGGACTAGCGGCTCCTACGAGCAGTACTTC
CDR3 protein: CASRPRTSGSYEQYF

V gene: TRBV7-3
D gene: TRBD1
clone size: NA
J gene: TRBJ1-1
CDR3 DNA: TGTGCCAGCAGCCCGAGGGGGACAGTGAACACTGAAGCTTTCTTT
CDR3 protein: CASSPRGTVNTEAFF

V gene: TRBV18
D gene: NA
clone size: NA
J gene: TRBJ2-7
CDR3 DNA: TGTGCCAGCTCACCACCGAATTCGGGGAACGAGCAGTACTTC
CDR3 protein: CASSPPNSGNEQYF

V gene: TRBV4-1
D gene: NA
clone size: NA
J gene: TRBJ2-1
CDR3 DNA: TGCGCCAGCAGCCAAGATGGGCCTAGCCAATTCCTCTCCTACAATGAGCAGTTCTTC
CDR3 protein: CASSQDGPSQFLSYNEQFF

V gene: TRBV7-6
D gene: NA
clone size: NA
J gene: TRBJ2-2
CDR3 DNA: TGTGCCAGCAGCTTAGCCGGGGGATTTAACACGGGCGGGGAGCTGTTTTTT
CDR3 protein: CASSLAGGFNTGGELFF

V gene: TRBV30
D gene: NA
clone size: NA
J gene: TRBJ1-5
CDR3 DNA: TGTGCCTGGAGTGGAGGGGCAGGCCAGCCCCAGCATTTT
CDR3 protein: CAWSGGAGQPQHF

V gene: TRBV7-9
D gene: TRBD1
clone size: NA
J gene: TRBJ2-3
CDR3 DNA: TGTGCCAGCAACTACCAGGACAGGGCCTCCACAGATACGCAGTATTTT
CDR3 protein: CASNYQDRASTDTQYF

V gene: TRBV6-5
D gene: NA
clone size: NA
J gene: TRBJ2-5
CDR3 DNA: TGTGCCAGCAGTTACTCGCGGGATTTGGGTGGGGAGACCCAGTACTTC
CDR3 protein: CASSYSRDLGGETQYF

V gene: TRBV4-3
D gene: NA
clone size: once
J gene: TRBJ1-2
CDR3 DNA: TGCGCCAGCAGCCAAGATCCGGGGGGCGAGTCATCTAACTATGGCTACACCTTC
CDR3 protein: CASSQDPGGESSNYGYTF

V gene: TRBV6-2/TRBV6-3
D gene: TRBD1
clone size: NA
J gene: TRBJ1-2
CDR3 DNA: TGTGCCAGCAGTTACGGACAGGCCGGCGACTATGGCTACACCTTC
CDR3 protein: CASSYGQAGDYGYTF

V gene: TRBV2
D gene: TRBD1
clone size: few
J gene: TRBJ1-5
CDR3 DNA: TGTGCCAGCGGGGGACAGGGCTACTATCAGCCCCAGCATTTT
CDR3 protein: CASGGQGYYQPQHF

V gene: TRBV7-2
D gene: NA
clone size: NA
J gene: TRBJ2-5
CDR3 DNA: TGTGCCAGCAGCTCGTGGTGGGGACAAGAGACCCAGTACTTC
CDR3 protein: CASSSWWGQETQYF

V gene: TRBV5-4
D gene: NA
clone size: NA
J gene: TRBJ2-3
CDR3 DNA: TGTGCCAGCAGCCGGAACCCAGCAGATACGCAGTATTTT
CDR3 protein: CASSRNPADTQYF

V gene: TRBV18
D gene: TRBD2
clone size: NA
J gene: TRBJ2-7
CDR3 DNA: TGTGCCAGCTCACCCGGGACTAGTATCTACGAGCAGTACTTC
CDR3 protein: CASSPGTSIYEQYF

V gene: TRBV18
D gene: NA
clone size: NA
J gene: TRBJ1-2
CDR3 DNA: TGTGCCAGCTCAGGCGACAGGAGACTCTATGGCTACACCTTC
CDR3 protein: CASSGDRRLYGYTF

V gene: TRBV3-1/TRBV3-2
D gene: NA
clone size: NA
J gene: TRBJ1-1
CDR3 DNA: TGTGCCAGCAGCCAAATGGACAGACAGAACACTGAAGCTTTCTTT
CDR3 protein: CASSQMDRQNTEAFF

V gene: TRBV6-1
D gene: NA
clone size: NA
J gene: TRBJ1-5
CDR3 DNA: TGTGCCAGCAGTGAGAGCAATCAGCCCCAGCATTTT
CDR3 protein: CASSESNQPQHF

V gene: TRBV19
D gene: TRBD2
clone size: NA
J gene: TRBJ2-3
CDR3 DNA: TGTGCCAGTAGTATTCCGAACTCAGGGAGGGGAGATACGCAGTATTTT
CDR3 protein: CASSIPNSGRGDTQYF

V gene: TRBV5-6
D gene: TRBD2
clone size: NA
J gene: TRBJ2-3
CDR3 DNA: TGTGCCAGCAGCGTTACTAGCGGGAGCGGTATCACAGATACGCAGTATTTT
CDR3 protein: CASSVTSGSGITDTQYF

V gene: TRBV2
D gene: NA
clone size: few
J gene: TRBJ2-7
CDR3 DNA: TGTGCCAGCAGTGCGGGGAGAGTCAGGGGAACGTACGAGCAGTACTTC
CDR3 protein: CASSAGRVRGTYEQYF

V gene: TRBV4-2
D gene: TRBD2
clone size: NA
J gene: TRBJ2-2
CDR3 DNA: TGTGCCAGCAGCCAAGAGGGAGCGGGGGGATCGAACACCGGGGAGCTGTTTTTT
CDR3 protein: CASSQEGAGGSNTGELFF

V gene: TRBV7-9
D gene: TRBD2
clone size: NA
J gene: TRBJ2-3
CDR3 DNA: TGTGCCAGCAGCTTAGGGCGGGAGAAGACAGATACGCAGTATTTT
CDR3 protein: CASSLGREKTDTQYF

V gene: TRBV9
D gene: NA
clone size: NA
J gene: TRBJ1-5
CDR3 DNA: TGTGCCAGCAGCGCCCATCAGAATCAGCCCCAGCATTTT
CDR3 protein: CASSAHQNQPQHF

V gene: TRBV5-1
D gene: NA
clone size: NA
J gene: TRBJ2-7
CDR3 DNA: TGCGCCAGCAGCACACAGGGTATCGAGCAGTACTTC
CDR3 protein: CASSTQGIEQYF

V gene: TRBV18
D gene: NA
clone size: NA
J gene: TRBJ2-2
CDR3 DNA: TGTGCCAGCTCACTTCTCTCCACGGTATTCACCGGGGAGCTGTTTTTT
CDR3 protein: CASSLLSTVFTGELFF

V gene: TRBV19
D gene: NA
clone size: NA
J gene: TRBJ2-7
CDR3 DNA: TGTGCCAGTAGGAAGACAGAAGACTACGAGCAGTACTTC
CDR3 protein: CASRKTEDYEQYF

V gene: TRBV5-4
D gene: NA
clone size: NA
J gene: TRBJ1-2
CDR3 DNA: TGTGCCAGCAGGATGCTTGACATTAACTATGGCTACACCTTC
CDR3 protein: CASRMLDINYGYTF

V gene: TRBV12-5
D gene: NA
clone size: once
J gene: TRBJ2-3
CDR3 DNA: TGTGCTAGTGGTTCCCCGGCGACAGCGAAGTGGGATACGCAGTATTTT
CDR3 protein: CASGSPATAKWDTQYF

V gene: TRBV21-1
D gene: NA
clone size: NA
J gene: TRBJ1-1
CDR3 DNA: TGTGCCAGCAGCAAAGGGCCAGGGGGACAGATGAACACTGAAGCTTTCTTT
CDR3 protein: CASSKGPGGQMNTEAFF

V gene: TRBV12-3/TRBV12-4
D gene: NA
clone size: NA
J gene: TRBJ1-2
CDR3 DNA: TGTGCCAGCAGCTTTACCGTGGGGGGCGACTACACCTTC
CDR3 protein: CASSFTVGGDYTF

V gene: TRBV6-2/TRBV6-3
D gene: NA
clone size: NA
J gene: TRBJ2-7
CDR3 DNA: TGTGCCAGCAGTTACGCGGGACCGGCCTACGAGCAGTACTTC
CDR3 protein: CASSYAGPAYEQYF

V gene: TRBV4-1
D gene: NA
clone size: NA
J gene: TRBJ2-1
CDR3 DNA: TGCGCCAGCAGCCTTGACAAGGACAATGAGCAGTTCTTC
CDR3 protein: CASSLDKDNEQFF

V gene: TRBV20-1
D gene: NA
clone size: NA
J gene: TRBJ2-3
CDR3 DNA: TGCAGTGCTAGTGGTGGGAGAGTAACAGATACGCAGTATTTT
CDR3 protein: CSASGGRVTDTQYF

V gene: TRBV5-8
D gene: TRBD2
clone size: NA
J gene: TRBJ2-3
CDR3 DNA: TGTGCCAGCAGCAGAGGGACTAGCGGGAGTACGGTCACAGATACGCAGTATTTT
CDR3 protein: CASSRGTSGSTVTDTQYF

V gene: TRBV5-1
D gene: NA
clone size: NA
J gene: TRBJ1-1
CDR3 DNA: TGCGCCAGCAGCTTACAGGTCATGAACACTGAAGCTTTCTTT
CDR3 protein: CASSLQVMNTEAFF

V gene: TRBV5-1
D gene: TRBD2
clone size: NA
J gene: TRBJ2-2
CDR3 DNA: TGCGCCAGCAGCCTTCTAGCGGAAGGGGAGCTGTTTTTT
CDR3 protein: CASSLLAEGELFF

V gene: TRBV7-8
D gene: NA
clone size: NA
J gene: TRBJ2-1
CDR3 DNA: TGTGCCAGCAGCCAAGGAGGGGGTGAGCAGTTCTTC
CDR3 protein: CASSQGGGEQFF

V gene: TRBV5-8
D gene: TRBD1
clone size: NA
J gene: TRBJ2-5
CDR3 DNA: TGTGCCAGCAGCTTAGTGACAGGGGGACGAAGAGAGACCCAGTACTTC
CDR3 protein: CASSLVTGGRRETQYF

V gene: TRBV5-1
D gene: TRBD1
clone size: NA
J gene: TRBJ2-1
CDR3 DNA: TGCGCCAGCAGCCATAGACAGGGGTTGACCTACAATGAGCAGTTCTTC
CDR3 protein: CASSHRQGLTYNEQFF

V gene: TRBV5-3
D gene: TRBD2
clone size: NA
J gene: TRBJ2-2
CDR3 DNA: TGTGCCAGAAGCTTGTTGCTGCGACTAGCGGGGGGCCTTTACACCGGGGAGCTGTTTTTT
CDR3 protein: CARSLLLRLAGGLYTGELFF

V gene: TRBV5-5
D gene: NA
clone size: NA
J gene: TRBJ1-1
CDR3 DNA: TGTGCCAGCAGCTTCTCCAAGAACACTGAAGCTTTCTTT
CDR3 protein: CASSFSKNTEAFF

V gene: TRBV29-1
D gene: NA
clone size: NA
J gene: TRBJ2-3
CDR3 DNA: TGCAGCGTTGCTAGGGATGTCACAGATACGCAGTATTTT
CDR3 protein: CSVARDVTDTQYF

V gene: TRBV11-2
D gene: NA
clone size: NA
J gene: TRBJ1-1
CDR3 DNA: TGTGCCAGCAGCCTCCCCGGGCCACCCGGAGATGCTTTCTTT
CDR3 protein: CASSLPGPPGDAFF

V gene: TRBV5-1
D gene: NA
clone size: NA
J gene: TRBJ2-5
CDR3 DNA: TGCGCCAGCAGGGCGTCAGTCCAAGAGACCCAGTACTTC
CDR3 protein: CASRASVQETQYF

V gene: TRBV2
D gene: NA
clone size: NA
J gene: TRBJ1-6
CDR3 DNA: TGTGCCAGCAGTCGCGACAGGAGCTCCTATAATTCACCCCTCCACTTT
CDR3 protein: CASSRDRSSYNSPLHF